The following is a T cell receptor beta chain sequence with its context. What it binds is unknown. This sample stems from a study of monozygotic twins with inflammatory bowel disease. The study, taken as a whole, reports: Distinct T cell subtypes could not be told apart. IBD patients, compared with healthy twins, shared fewer clonotypes with others (especially with disease activity). Variability may have been added to patient repertoires by differing immunosuppressive treatments.

The TCR libraries each used total RNA (approximately 3,300 ng per library). TCRdb re-called the 5' RACE reads; every CDR3 protein appears as one record, without DNA. The sample features 200,000 to 250,000 distinct CDR3 sequences, with roughly 8% in its top ten. Sequencing was performed on blood. The receptor was isolated from a human donor with ulcerative colitis or Crohn's disease, or a healthy co-twin of an affected twin (not recorded which).

The CDR3 protein is CATSQDRSPYNEQFF. The chain is built from TRBV15 and TRBJ2-1; TCRdb names TRBD1, which stays unverified in the absence of DNA. The CDR3 has 15 residues. Per the germline V gene, CDR1 is LNHNV and CDR2 is YYDKDF (reference sequence).